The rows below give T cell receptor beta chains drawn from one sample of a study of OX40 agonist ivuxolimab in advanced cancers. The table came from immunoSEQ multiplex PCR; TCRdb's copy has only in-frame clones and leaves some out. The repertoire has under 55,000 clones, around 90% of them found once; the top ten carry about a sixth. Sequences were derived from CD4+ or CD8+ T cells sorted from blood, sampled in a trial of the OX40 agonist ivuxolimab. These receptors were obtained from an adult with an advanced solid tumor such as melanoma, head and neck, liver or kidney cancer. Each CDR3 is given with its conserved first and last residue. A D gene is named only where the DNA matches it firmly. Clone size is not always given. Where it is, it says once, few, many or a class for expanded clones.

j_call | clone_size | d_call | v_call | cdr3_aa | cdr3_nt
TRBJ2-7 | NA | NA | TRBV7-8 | CASSYPGYEQYF | TGTGCCAGCAGTTACCCGGGGTACGAGCAGTACTTC
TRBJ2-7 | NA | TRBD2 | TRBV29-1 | CSVGGSYEQYF | TGCTCCGTGGGGGGGTCCTACGAGCAGTACTTC
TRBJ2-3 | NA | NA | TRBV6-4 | CASSGQGTDTQYF | TGTGCCAGCAGTGGACAGGGCACAGATACGCAGTATTTT
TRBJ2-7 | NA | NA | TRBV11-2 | CASSYSKGNYEQYF | TGTGCCAGCAGCTACTCGAAGGGGAACTACGAGCAGTACTTC
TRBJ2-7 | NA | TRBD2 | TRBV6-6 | CASSPGLAGGNEQYF | TGTGCCAGCAGCCCGGGACTAGCGGGAGGCAACGAGCAGTACTTC
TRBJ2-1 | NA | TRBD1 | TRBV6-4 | CASSDGSGQGANEQFF | TGTGCCAGCAGTGACGGTTCGGGGCAGGGGGCAAATGAGCAGTTCTTC
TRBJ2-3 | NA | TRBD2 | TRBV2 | CASMGGGRAPDTQYF | TGTGCCAGCATGGGAGGCGGGAGAGCCCCAGATACGCAGTATTTT
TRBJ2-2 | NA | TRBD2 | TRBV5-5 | CASSLTGRASGAREGELFF | TGTGCCAGCAGCTTGACAGGGCGGGCTAGCGGGGCCAGAGAGGGGGAGCTGTTTTTT
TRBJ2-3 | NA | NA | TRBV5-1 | CASSPRLGGLSTDTQYF | TGCGCCAGCAGCCCCCGCTTGGGGGGCCTAAGCACAGATACGCAGTATTTT
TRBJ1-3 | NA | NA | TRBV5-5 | CASSLQIGGFSGNTIYF | TGTGCCAGCAGCTTGCAAATCGGGGGCTTCTCTGGAAACACCATATATTTT
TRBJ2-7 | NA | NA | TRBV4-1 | CASSQRGTYEQYF | TGCGCCAGCAGCCAACGGGGTACCTACGAGCAGTACTTC
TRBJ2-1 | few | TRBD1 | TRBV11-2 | CASSLRRDSSYNEQFF | TGTGCCAGCAGCCTTCGCCGGGACAGTAGTTACAATGAGCAGTTCTTC
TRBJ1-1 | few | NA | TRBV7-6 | CASSLIQGRNTEAFF | TGTGCCAGCAGCTTAATACAGGGCCGGAACACTGAAGCTTTCTTT
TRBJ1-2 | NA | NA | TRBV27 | CASTPQGKNYGYTF | TGTGCCAGCACCCCCCAGGGCAAAAACTATGGCTACACCTTC
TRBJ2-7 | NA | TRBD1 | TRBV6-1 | CAINKRTGGNEQYF | TGTGCCATCAATAAACGGACAGGGGGTAACGAGCAGTACTTC
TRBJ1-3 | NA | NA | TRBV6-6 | CASSSDSYGNTIYF | TGTGCCAGCAGCTCTGACAGTTACGGAAACACCATATATTTT
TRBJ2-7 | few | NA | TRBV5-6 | CASSLVGSEQYF | TGTGCCAGCAGCTTGGTAGGGAGCGAGCAGTACTTC
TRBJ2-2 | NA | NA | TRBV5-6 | CASSLGDTGELFF | TGTGCCAGCAGCTTGGGCGACACCGGGGAGCTGTTTTTT
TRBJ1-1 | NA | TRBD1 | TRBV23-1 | CASSQSVNPWTGGKNTEAFF | TGCGCCAGCAGTCAATCTGTCAATCCTTGGACAGGGGGGAAGAACACTGAAGCTTTCTTT
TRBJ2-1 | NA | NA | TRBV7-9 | CASSLSPRLLDEQFF | TGTGCCAGCAGCCTAAGTCCCAGACTTCTCGATGAGCAGTTCTTC
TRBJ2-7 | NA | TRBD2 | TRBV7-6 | CASSLGGSGVYEQYF | TGTGCCAGCAGCTTAGGCGGTAGCGGGGTCTACGAGCAGTACTTC
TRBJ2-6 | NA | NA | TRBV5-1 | CASTYSGANVLTF | TGCGCCAGCACGTACTCTGGGGCCAACGTCCTGACTTTC
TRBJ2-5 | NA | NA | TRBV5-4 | CASSLASNQYF | TGTGCCAGCAGCTTGGCTAGCAACCAATACTTC
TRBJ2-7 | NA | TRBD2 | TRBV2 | CASSEAPPGTSGRASPYEQYF | TGTGCCAGCAGTGAAGCTCCGCCCGGGACTAGCGGGAGGGCCAGCCCCTACGAGCAGTACTTC
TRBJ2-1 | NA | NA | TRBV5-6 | CASSATGYYNEQFF | TGTGCCAGCAGCGCAACAGGTTACTACAATGAGCAGTTCTTC
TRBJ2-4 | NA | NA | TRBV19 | CASSKEGLKNIQYF | TGTGCCAGTAGTAAGGAGGGTTTAAAAAACATTCAGTACTTC
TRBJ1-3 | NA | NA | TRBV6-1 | CASSEAPNISGNTIYF | TGTGCCAGCAGTGAAGCGCCCAACATCTCTGGAAACACCATATATTTT
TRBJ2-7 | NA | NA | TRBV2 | CASRGQGPIYEQYF | TGTGCCAGCAGGGGCCAGGGACCCATTTACGAGCAGTACTTC
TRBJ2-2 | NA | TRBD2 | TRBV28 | CASRGTSSNTGELFF | TGTGCCAGCAGGGGGACTAGTTCGAACACCGGGGAGCTGTTTTTT
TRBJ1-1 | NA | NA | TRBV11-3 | CASSRTMNTEAFF | TGTGCCAGCAGCAGGACCATGAACACTGAAGCTTTCTTT
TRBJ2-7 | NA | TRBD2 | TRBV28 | CASRLAGATYEQYF | TGTGCCAGCAGACTAGCGGGGGCAACCTACGAGCAGTACTTC
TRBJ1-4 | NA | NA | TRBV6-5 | CASSYSGKLFF | TGTGCCAGCAGTTACTCGGGGAAACTGTTTTTT
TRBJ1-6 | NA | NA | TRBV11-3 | CASSFGTFNSPLHF | TGTGCCAGCAGCTTTGGGACCTTTAATTCACCCCTCCACTTT
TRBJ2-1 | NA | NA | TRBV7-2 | CASSKRQRWQFF | TGTGCCAGCAGCAAAAGACAACGCTGGCAGTTCTTC
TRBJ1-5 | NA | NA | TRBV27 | CASSFTGLNQPQHF | TGTGCCAGCAGTTTCACAGGGCTGAATCAGCCCCAGCATTTT
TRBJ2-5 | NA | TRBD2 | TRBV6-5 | CASSPPSGRLETQYF | TGTGCCAGCAGTCCACCTAGCGGGAGATTGGAGACCCAGTACTTC
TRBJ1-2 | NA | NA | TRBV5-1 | CASRGAGDQDGYTF | TGCGCCAGCAGGGGGGCAGGGGATCAGGATGGCTACACCTTC
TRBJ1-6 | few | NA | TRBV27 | CASHFSSYNSPLHF | TGTGCCAGCCATTTTAGCTCCTATAATTCACCCCTCCACTTT
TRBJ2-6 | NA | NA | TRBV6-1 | CASTPGASGANVLTF | TGTGCCAGCACCCCGGGGGCCTCTGGGGCCAACGTCCTGACTTTC
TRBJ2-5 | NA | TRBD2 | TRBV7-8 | CASSFRLAGEETQYF | TGTGCCAGCAGTTTCCGACTAGCGGGAGAGGAGACCCAGTACTTC
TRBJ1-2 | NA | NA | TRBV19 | CASSIGGTPNYGYTF | TGTGCCAGTAGTATAGGCGGGACACCTAACTATGGCTACACCTTC
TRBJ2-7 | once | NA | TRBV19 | CASSIGSSGSYEQYF | TGTGCCAGTAGTATAGGTAGTAGCGGCTCCTACGAGCAGTACTTC
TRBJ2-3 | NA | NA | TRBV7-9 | CASSLARADTQYF | TGTGCCAGCAGCTTAGCTCGGGCAGATACGCAGTATTTT
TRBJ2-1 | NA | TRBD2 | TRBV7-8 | CASNTPLAGASPTEEQFF | TGTGCCAGCAACACGCCACTAGCGGGAGCCAGTCCGACTGAGGAGCAGTTCTTC
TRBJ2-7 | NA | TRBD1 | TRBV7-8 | CASSLEGAAYEQYF | TGTGCCAGCAGCTTAGAGGGGGCCGCCTACGAGCAGTACTTC
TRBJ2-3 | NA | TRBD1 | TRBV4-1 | CASSARQGADTQYF | TGCGCCAGCAGCGCACGACAGGGTGCAGATACGCAGTATTTT
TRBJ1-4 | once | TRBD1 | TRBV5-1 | CASSLDRGHKNEKLFF | TGCGCCAGCAGCTTGGACAGGGGGCATAAGAATGAAAAACTGTTTTTT
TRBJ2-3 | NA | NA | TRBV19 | CASSISALADTQYF | TGTGCCAGTAGTATATCGGCCTTGGCAGATACGCAGTATTTT